The TCR beta chain described here comes from a study of blood T cell repertoires in COVID-19. Overall study: Collection of acute and convalescent COVID-19 samples took place in the United States, Italy and Spain. T cells, B-cell-depleted T cells, or PBMCs supplied cDNA or gDNA.

Those enrolled, adults aged 18 to 89 years, came from around 24 US areas. Two consecutive negative NP/OP PCR tests, clearance, or resolved symptoms defined Cohort 3 recovery. Germline values: CDR1 SGHNT, CDR2 YYREEE (reference sequence). Trimming took 1 base from V and 0 from J; bases not matched to a gene: 7. This CDR3 is built from 17 residues. TCRdb keeps only in-frame clones here, not all; method: immunoSEQ multiplex PCR. The sample gives around 400,000 clones, roughly four fifths of which show up once; approximately 5% is in the top ten. The chain carries TRBV5-4 and TRBJ2-3; 8 positions match TRBD2. The TCR sequence derives from a woman in her forties or fifties who had recovered from COVID-19. Material for sequencing was PBMCs or T cells enriched from blood (not recorded which). CDR3 region: CASSLPRGGLSTDTQYF. CDR3 DNA: TGTGCCAGCAGCTTGCCCCGGGGGGGCCTCAGCACAGATACGCAGTATTTT.